The present entry profiles one T cell receptor (beta chain) with its context. The data stem from a study of blood T cell repertoires in COVID-19. On the study more broadly: The origin of the acute and convalescent COVID-19 samples was the United States, Italy and Spain. In each case, the material was cDNA or gDNA derived from T cells, B-cell-depleted T cells, or PBMCs.

CDR3 length: 14 amino acids. V dropped 0 bases and J dropped 7 bases, with 12 bases sitting between them. Germline V gene data show CDR1 as MNHEY and CDR2 as SVGAGI. Authors' analysis steps: Researchers report that nucleated cell counts were estimated from reference gene primer amplification. Some clones are missing from TCRdb's copy, which holds only in-frame ones; the method was immunoSEQ multiplex PCR. The V and J calls and clone size are taken from that table; D and trimming were inferred from the DNA. The table shows 200,000 to 300,000 clones, with 86% occurring only once. The receptor comes from a man in his sixties with acute or convalescent COVID-19. The V call is TRBV6-5, the J call TRBJ1-2; weak D call: TRBD1 (6 bases). Sequencing used peripheral blood. The CDR3 spells CASSYSLGAGGYTF. DNA for the CDR3: TGTGCCAGCAGTTACTCCCTGGGGGCAGGTGGCTACACCTTC.